The 15 T cell receptor beta chains reported below all come from one sample, sequenced in a study of PD-L1 blockade in urothelial cancer (dated by TCRdb to about 2017). Library construction relied on the immunoSEQ multiplex PCR assay. Drawn from immuneACCESS, this table holds only the in-frame rearrangements with V and J called that TCRdb kept. Clones are partly lost; checked studies trace under half to an unresolved V gene and leave the rest unexplained. For this sample the table gives about 74,000 clones, of which 75% to 90% were detected only once. The top ten hold around 4.8% of the sample. The time point label corresponds to: pretreatment peripheral blood. This sample comprised PBMCs, obtained around atezolizumab (anti-PD-L1) treatment. These receptors all come from a man aged 65-85 years with urothelial cancer.

A single count supports this clone. This chain connects TRBV4-2 to TRBJ2-1; TRBD1 matches at 9 bases. CDR1 is LGHNA, CDR2 YNFKEQ, per germline. The CDR3 runs to 16 residues. Trimming removed 5 bases from V and 5 bases from J; junction bases left unmatched: 10. The CDR3 nucleotides are TGTGCCAGCAGCGTACGGACAGGGGATACAAACAATGAGCAGTTCTTC. As protein: CASSVRTGDTNNEQFF.

V is TRBV28 and J is TRBJ1-4; 7 nucleotides match TRBD1. The CDR3 sequence is 12 residues long. V dropped 5 bases and J dropped 8; count of bases not matched to a gene: 2. The V gene's germline CDR1 is MDHEN and CDR2 SYDVKM. The CDR3, as DNA: TGTGCCAGCAGTCAGGGGGGCGAAAAACTGTTTTTT. Its protein product is CASSQGGEKLFF.

This chain joins TRBV19 and TRBJ2-7, with D possibly matching TRBD2 (7 bases). Germline CDR1 is LNHDA and CDR2 is SQIVND (reference sequence). Trimming took 6 bases from V and 5 from J, leaving 20 bases between them. The CDR3 has 15 residues. The CDR3 nucleotides read TGTGCCAGTAGGCCGCGGCGTGGGGGGGCCGACGAGCAGTACTTC. This sequence encodes CASRPRRGGADEQYF.

The chain couples TRBV2 to TRBJ2-7, with 7 bases matching TRBD2. Trimming took 2 bases from V and 2 from J; bases not matched to a gene: 9. Germline assignment: CDR1 SNHLY and CDR2 FYNNEI. The CDR3 runs 16 residues. The CDR3 reads CASSELGLPAAYEQYF. The CDR3 nucleotides are TGTGCCAGCAGTGAATTGGGACTACCAGCCGCCTACGAGCAGTACTTC.

This chain links TRBV10-3 with TRBJ2-5; TRBD1 matches at 8 bases. The germline gives CDR1 ENHRY, CDR2 SYGVKD. V lost 3 bases and J lost 5; bases outside the gene matches: 5. This CDR3 region has 14 residues. The CDR3 DNA sequence: TGTGCCATCAGTGACGACAGGGGACACGAGACCCAGTACTTC. This encodes CAISDDRGHETQYF.

The chain carries TRBV15 and TRBJ1-5; D is possibly TRBD1 (6 bases). The CDR3 covers 16 residues. Germline V gene lookup returns CDR1 LNHNV and CDR2 YYDKDF (reference sequence). The V end lost 2 bases, the J end lost 2 bases, and 13 bases lay between the germline ends. CDR3 region: CATSRSPRQGNQPQHF. The CDR3 coding sequence is TGTGCCACCAGCAGATCTCCACGACAGGGCAATCAGCCCCAGCATTTT.

This chain links TRBV29-1 with TRBJ1-2; D remains ambiguous. The V end was cut by 8 bases, the J end by 0 bases, with 4 bases between. This CDR3 comprises 10 residues. CDR1 is SQVTM and CDR2 is ANQGSEA in the germline V gene. The CDR3 DNA sequence: TGCAGCTCAGCTAACTATGGCTACACCTTC. Amino acid sequence: CSSANYGYTF.

This chain joins TRBV19 and TRBJ2-3, with D possibly matching TRBD1 (6 bases). Germline CDR1 reads LNHDA; CDR2 reads SQIVND (reference sequence). Trimming removed 5 bases at V and 0 bases at J, with 18 bases between. The CDR3 length is 17 residues. CDR3 in amino acids: CASSPSHGTPSTDTQYF. CDR3 DNA sequence: TGTGCCAGTAGTCCCTCCCACGGGACACCCAGCACAGATACGCAGTATTTT.

This chain connects TRBV7-6 to TRBJ2-2; 9 positions match TRBD2. The germline CDR1 and CDR2 sequences are SGHVS and FNYEAQ. There are 15 residues in the CDR3. Trimming cost V 5 bases and J 6 bases; bases outside gene matches: 7. CDR3 region: CASSRSAGGPGELFF. Here the CDR3 DNA reads TGTGCCAGCAGCCGTTCAGCGGGAGGTCCCGGGGAGCTGTTTTTT.

The CDR3 sequence is CASGPGGEKLFF. CDR3 sequence (DNA): TGTGCTAGTGGTCCCGGCGGGGAAAAACTGTTTTTT. This rearrangement joins TRBV12-5 to TRBJ1-4; D not resolved. Germline V lookup: CDR1 LGHNT, CDR2 FRNRAP. The CDR3 is 12 amino acids. Trimming took off 5 bases at V and 8 bases at J, with 9 bases between the two ends.

The V and J genes are TRBV7-3 and TRBJ2-2; TRBD2 agrees at 7 bases. The CDR3 totals 16 residues. Germline CDR1 is SGHTA and CDR2 is FQGTGA. V dropped 5 bases and J dropped 2; count of bases not matched to a gene: 8. The DNA for the CDR3 is TGTGCCAGCAGCCCCCTTAAGCGGGGAAACACCGGGGAGCTGTTTTTT. It specifies CASSPLKRGNTGELFF. Variable domain in full (rest from reference TRBV7-3 and TRBJ2-2): GAGVSQTPSNKVTEKGKYVELRCDPISGHTALYWYRQSLGQGPEFLIYFQGTGAADDSGLPNDRFFAVRPEGSVSTLKIQRTERGDSAVYLCASSPLKRGNTGELFFGEGSRLTVL.

V gene TRBV19 combines with J gene TRBJ2-5; D might be TRBD1 (6 bases). V shed 4 bases and J shed 2 bases, with 11 bases lying between them. Germline CDR1 reads LNHDA; CDR2 reads SQIVND (reference sequence). This CDR3 is built from 14 residues. This chain's CDR3 is CASSSGQTQETQYF. The DNA of the CDR3 is TGTGCCAGTAGTAGCGGACAGACACAAGAGACCCAGTACTTC.

Concerning this clone: Other DNA sequences of this sample code for an identical CDR3. The chain recombines TRBV9 with TRBJ2-1; the match to TRBD2 covers 12 bases. The ends lost 0 bases at V and 6 bases at J; junction bases unmatched: 1. CDR1 is SGDLS, CDR2 YYNGEE, per germline. This CDR3 region has 15 residues. CDR3 protein: CASSVGTSGINEQFF. CDR3 DNA sequence: TGTGCCAGCAGCGTAGGGACTAGCGGGATCAATGAGCAGTTCTTC.

The genes are TRBV9 and TRBJ2-1, with D possibly being TRBD2 (6 bases). Germline CDR1 reads SGDLS; CDR2 reads YYNGEE. V lost 0 bases to trimming and J lost 5 bases, with 15 bases between them. The CDR3 has 16 amino acids. The CDR3: CASSVGAGRPDNEQFF. The CDR3, as DNA: TGTGCCAGCAGCGTAGGGGCGGGGAGACCCGACAATGAGCAGTTCTTC.

V and J are TRBV14 and TRBJ1-2; D ambiguous. The V gene's germline CDR1 is SGHDN and CDR2 FVKESK. Trimming cost V 2 bases and J 0 bases, with 10 bases left between them. The CDR3 has 15 amino acids. CDR3 coding DNA: TGTGCCAGCAGCCAATTCCGTACAACTAACTATGGCTACACCTTC. This sequence encodes CASSQFRTTNYGYTF.